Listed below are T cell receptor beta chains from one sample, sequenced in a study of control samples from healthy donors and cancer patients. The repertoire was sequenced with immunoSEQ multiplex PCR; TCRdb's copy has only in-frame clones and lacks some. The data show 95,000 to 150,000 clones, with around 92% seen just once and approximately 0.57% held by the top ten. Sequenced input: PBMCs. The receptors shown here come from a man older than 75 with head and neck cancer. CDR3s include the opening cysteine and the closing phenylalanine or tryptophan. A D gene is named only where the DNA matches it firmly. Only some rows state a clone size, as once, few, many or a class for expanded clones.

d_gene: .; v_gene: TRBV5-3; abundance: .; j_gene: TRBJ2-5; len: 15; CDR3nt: TGTGCCAGAAGCTTAGTCCGGGACCCCCGGAAGACCCAGTACTTC; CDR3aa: CARSLVRDPRKTQYF
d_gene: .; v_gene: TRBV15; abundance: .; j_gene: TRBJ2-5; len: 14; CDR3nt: TGTGCCACCAGCCCGGGTCAGCAGGGAGAGACCCAGTACTTC; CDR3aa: CATSPGQQGETQYF
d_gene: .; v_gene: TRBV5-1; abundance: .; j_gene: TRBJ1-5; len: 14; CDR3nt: TGCGCCAGCAGCTTCGGAGACAGCAGCCAGCCCCAGCATTTT; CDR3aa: CASSFGDSSQPQHF
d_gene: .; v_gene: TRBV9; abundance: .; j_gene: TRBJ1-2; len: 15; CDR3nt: TGTGCCAGCAGCGTAGCCCCCGGCGATAGCTATGGCTACACCTTC; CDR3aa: CASSVAPGDSYGYTF
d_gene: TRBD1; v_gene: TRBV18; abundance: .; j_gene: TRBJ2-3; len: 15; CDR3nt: TGTGCCAGCTCAACGCAGGGGGCGAGCGCAGATACGCAGTATTTT; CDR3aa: CASSTQGASADTQYF
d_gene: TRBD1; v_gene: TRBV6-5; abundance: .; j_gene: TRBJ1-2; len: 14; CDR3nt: TGTGCCAGCAGAACGACAGGGGATGTGCGAGGCTACACCTTC; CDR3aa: CASRTTGDVRGYTF
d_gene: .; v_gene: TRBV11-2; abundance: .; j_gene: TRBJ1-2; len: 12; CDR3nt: TGTGCCAGCAGCCCCGGGAGCTCGGGCTACACCTTC; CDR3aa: CASSPGSSGYTF
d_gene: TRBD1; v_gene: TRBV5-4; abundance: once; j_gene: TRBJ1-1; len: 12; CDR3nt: TGTGCCAGCAGCTTACCAGACAGGGGAGAAACCTTT; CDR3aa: CASSLPDRGETF
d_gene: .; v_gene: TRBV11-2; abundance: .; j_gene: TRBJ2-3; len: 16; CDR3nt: TGTGCCAGCAGTCCGGCTAGCTTCGGCCCAACAGATACGCAGTATTTT; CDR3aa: CASSPASFGPTDTQYF
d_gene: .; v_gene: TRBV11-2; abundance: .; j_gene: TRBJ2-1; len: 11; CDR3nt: TGTGCCAGCAGCCGCAGTAGTGAGCAGTTCTTC; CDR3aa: CASSRSSEQFF
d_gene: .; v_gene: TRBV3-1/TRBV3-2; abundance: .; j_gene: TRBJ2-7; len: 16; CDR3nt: TGTGCCAGCAGCCAAGATAGGAGGGGGAGCTCCTACGAGCAGTACTTC; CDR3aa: CASSQDRRGSSYEQYF
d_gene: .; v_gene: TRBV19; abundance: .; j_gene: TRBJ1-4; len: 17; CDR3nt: TGTGCCAGTAGTTTGTGGAAAGGGTCGGCAACTAATGAAAAACTGTTTTTT; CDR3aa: CASSLWKGSATNEKLFF
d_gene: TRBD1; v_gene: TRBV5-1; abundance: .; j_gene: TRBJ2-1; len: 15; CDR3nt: TGCGCCAGCAGCGGAGGGGACAGGGATTACAATGAGCAGTTCTTC; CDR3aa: CASSGGDRDYNEQFF
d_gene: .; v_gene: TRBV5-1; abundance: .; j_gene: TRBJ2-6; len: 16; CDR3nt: TGCGCCAGCAGCCCCCCGGGGTTCTCTGGGGCCAACGTCCTGACTTTC; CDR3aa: CASSPPGFSGANVLTF
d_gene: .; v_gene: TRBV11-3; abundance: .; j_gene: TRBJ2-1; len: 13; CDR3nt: TGTGCCAGCAGCGAAACTACCGTGGGTGAGCAGTTCTTC; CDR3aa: CASSETTVGEQFF
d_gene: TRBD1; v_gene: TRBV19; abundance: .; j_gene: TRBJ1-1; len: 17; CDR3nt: TGTGCCAGTAGTATTTTGGAAGGACAGGGGACGAACACTGAAGCTTTCTTT; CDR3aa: CASSILEGQGTNTEAFF
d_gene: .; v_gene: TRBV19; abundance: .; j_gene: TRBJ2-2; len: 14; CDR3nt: TGTGCCAGTAGACCTGGCACCAACACCGGGGAGCTGTTTTTT; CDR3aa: CASRPGTNTGELFF
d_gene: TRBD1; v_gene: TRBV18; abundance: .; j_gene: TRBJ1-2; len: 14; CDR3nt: TGTGCCAGCTCACCAGCGACAGGGACCTATGGCTACACCTTC; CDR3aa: CASSPATGTYGYTF
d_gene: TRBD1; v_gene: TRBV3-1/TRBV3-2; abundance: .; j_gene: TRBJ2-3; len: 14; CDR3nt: TGTGCCAGCCAAGGACAGGGTAATAGAGATACGCAGTATTTT; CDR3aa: CASQGQGNRDTQYF
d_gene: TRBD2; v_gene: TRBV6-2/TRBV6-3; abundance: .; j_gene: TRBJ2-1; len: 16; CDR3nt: TGTGCCAGCAGTTACGGCTTGCGACTAGCGATCGACGAGCAGTTCTTC; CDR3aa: CASSYGLRLAIDEQFF
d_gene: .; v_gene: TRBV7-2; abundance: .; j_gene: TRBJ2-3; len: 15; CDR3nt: TGTGCCAGCAGCTCCAGCCGACGAGTCACAGATACGCAGTATTTT; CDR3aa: CASSSSRRVTDTQYF
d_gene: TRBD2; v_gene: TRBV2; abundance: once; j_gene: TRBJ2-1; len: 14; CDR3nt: TGTGCCAGCAGTGGACTAGCGGGGGTGGATGAGCAGTTCTTC; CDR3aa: CASSGLAGVDEQFF
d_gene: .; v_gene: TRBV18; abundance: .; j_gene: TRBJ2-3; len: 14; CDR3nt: TGTGCCAGCTCACCACCGGCGGGCAGCTATACGCAGTATTTT; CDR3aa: CASSPPAGSYTQYF
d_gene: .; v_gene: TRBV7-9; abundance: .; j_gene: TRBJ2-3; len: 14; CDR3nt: TGTGCCAGCAGCCCCAACGGACCCTCAGATACGCAGTATTTT; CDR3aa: CASSPNGPSDTQYF
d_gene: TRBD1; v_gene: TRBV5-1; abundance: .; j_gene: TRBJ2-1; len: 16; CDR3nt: TGCGCCAGCAGCTTGGCCCCAGGGGGCGGGGCGGTTGAGCAGTTCTTC; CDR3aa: CASSLAPGGGAVEQFF
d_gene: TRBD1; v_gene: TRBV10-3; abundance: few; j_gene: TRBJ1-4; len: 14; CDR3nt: TGTGCCATTTCCACAGGGGGGCTTAATGAAAAACTGTTTTTT; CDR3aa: CAISTGGLNEKLFF
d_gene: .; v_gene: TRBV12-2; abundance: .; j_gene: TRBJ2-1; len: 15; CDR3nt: TGTGCAAGTCGCTTAGTCGTTATATTTTCCAATGAGCAGTTCTTC; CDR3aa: CASRLVVIFSNEQFF
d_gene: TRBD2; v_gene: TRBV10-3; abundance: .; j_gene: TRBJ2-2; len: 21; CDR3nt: TGTGCCATCAGTGACCCGGGACTAGCGGGGGCCCAGCGTAAAATGGCCGGGGAGCTGTTTTTT; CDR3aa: CAISDPGLAGAQRKMAGELFF
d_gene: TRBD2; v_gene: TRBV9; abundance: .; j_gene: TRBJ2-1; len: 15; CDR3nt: TGTGCCAGCAGCGTAGAAGCGGGAGGGCTCTATGAGCAGTTCTTC; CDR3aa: CASSVEAGGLYEQFF
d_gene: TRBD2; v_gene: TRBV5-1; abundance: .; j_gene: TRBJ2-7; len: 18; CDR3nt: TGCGCCAGCAGTTCCACCTCAGGGGGACTAGCGGGAAGGGAGGAGCAGTACTTC; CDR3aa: CASSSTSGGLAGREEQYF
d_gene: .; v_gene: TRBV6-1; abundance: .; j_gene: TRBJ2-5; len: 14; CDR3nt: TGTGCCAGCAGTGAAATAAGGGTCGGGCCGAGCCAGTACTTC; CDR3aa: CASSEIRVGPSQYF
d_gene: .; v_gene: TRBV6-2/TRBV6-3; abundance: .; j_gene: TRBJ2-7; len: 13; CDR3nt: TGTGCCAGCAGTTACCAGGACACGTACGAGCAGTACTTC; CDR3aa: CASSYQDTYEQYF
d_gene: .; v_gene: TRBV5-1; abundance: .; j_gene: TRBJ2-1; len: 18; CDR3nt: TGCGCCAGCAGCTTGGTATTCGGGACGGGGAACGCAGGGAATGAGCAGTTCTTC; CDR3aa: CASSLVFGTGNAGNEQFF
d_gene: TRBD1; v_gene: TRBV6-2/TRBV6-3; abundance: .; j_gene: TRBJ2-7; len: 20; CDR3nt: TGTGCCAGCAGTTTTCCCCTACGTGACAGGGAAACTTTTTCATCCTACGAGCAGTACTTC; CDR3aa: CASSFPLRDRETFSSYEQYF
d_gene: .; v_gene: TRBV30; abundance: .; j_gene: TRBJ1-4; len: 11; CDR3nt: TGTGCCTGGAGTGTGGGTGAAAAACTGTTTTTT; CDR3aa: CAWSVGEKLFF
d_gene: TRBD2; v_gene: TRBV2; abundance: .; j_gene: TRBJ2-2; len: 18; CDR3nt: TGTGCCAGCAGTGAAGGTGCTAGCGGGAGTTCGTCGACCGGGGAGCTGTTTTTT; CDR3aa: CASSEGASGSSSTGELFF
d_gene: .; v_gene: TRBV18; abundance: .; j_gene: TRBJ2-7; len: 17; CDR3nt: TGTGCCAGCTCACCGATCAAGACAGGACCAACCTCCTACGAGCAGTACTTC; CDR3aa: CASSPIKTGPTSYEQYF
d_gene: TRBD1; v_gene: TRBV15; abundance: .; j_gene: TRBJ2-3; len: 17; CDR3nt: TGTGCCACCAGCAGAGGTACCGAGACAGGGGTACCAGATACGCAGTATTTT; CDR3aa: CATSRGTETGVPDTQYF
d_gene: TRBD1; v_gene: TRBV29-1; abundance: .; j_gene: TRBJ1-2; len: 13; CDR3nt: TGCAGCGTTGTAAGGGACAGTCCATATGGCTACACCTTC; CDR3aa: CSVVRDSPYGYTF
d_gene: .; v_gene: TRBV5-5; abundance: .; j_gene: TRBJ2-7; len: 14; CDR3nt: TGTGCCAGCAGCTCTGGACGCTCGTATAACGAGCAGTACTTC; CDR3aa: CASSSGRSYNEQYF
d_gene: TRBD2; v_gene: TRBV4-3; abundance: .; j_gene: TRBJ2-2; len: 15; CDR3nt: TGCGCCAGCAGCCTGAGGACTAGCGGGACGGGGGAGCTGTTTTTT; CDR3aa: CASSLRTSGTGELFF
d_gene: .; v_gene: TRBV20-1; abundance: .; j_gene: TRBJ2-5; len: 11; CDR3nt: TGCAGTGCTAGAGGGGAGGAGACCCAGTACTTC; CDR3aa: CSARGEETQYF
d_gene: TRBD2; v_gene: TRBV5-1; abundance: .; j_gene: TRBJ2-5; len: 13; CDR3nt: TGCGCCTCCTGGACTAGCGGGGACGAGACCCAGTACTTC; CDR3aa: CASWTSGDETQYF
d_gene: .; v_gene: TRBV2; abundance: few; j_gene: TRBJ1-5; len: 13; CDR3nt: TGTGCCAGCAGTGACGGGGGTGGTCAGCCCCAGCATTTT; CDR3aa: CASSDGGGQPQHF
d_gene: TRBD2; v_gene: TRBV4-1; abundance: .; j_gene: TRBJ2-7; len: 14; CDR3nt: TGCGCCAGCAGCTCAAGCCGTGGTAGCGGGAGTAAGTACTTC; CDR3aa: CASSSSRGSGSKYF
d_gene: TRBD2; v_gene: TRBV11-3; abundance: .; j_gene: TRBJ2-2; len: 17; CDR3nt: TGTGCCAGCAGCCTAGACGTTAGCGGGACGAACACCGGGGAGCTGTTTTTT; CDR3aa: CASSLDVSGTNTGELFF